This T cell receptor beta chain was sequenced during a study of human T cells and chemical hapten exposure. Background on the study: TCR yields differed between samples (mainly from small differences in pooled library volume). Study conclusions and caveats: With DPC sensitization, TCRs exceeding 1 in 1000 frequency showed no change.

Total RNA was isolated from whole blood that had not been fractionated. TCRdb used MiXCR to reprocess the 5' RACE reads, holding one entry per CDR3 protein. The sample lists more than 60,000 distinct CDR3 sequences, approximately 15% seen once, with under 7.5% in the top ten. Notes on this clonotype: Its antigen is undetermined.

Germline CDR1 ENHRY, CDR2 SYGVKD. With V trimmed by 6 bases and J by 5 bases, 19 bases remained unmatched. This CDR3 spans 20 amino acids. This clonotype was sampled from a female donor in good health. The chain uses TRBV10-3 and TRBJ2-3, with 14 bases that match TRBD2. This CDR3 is CAISPSPGLAGAGVVDTQYF. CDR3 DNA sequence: TGTGCCATCAGCCCCTCCCCGGGACTAGCGGGGGCCGGGGTAGTAGATACGCAGTATTTT.